Sequencing of this T cell receptor beta chain was carried out in a study of blood T cells in healthy people across ages. The study, taken as a whole, reports: Observed TCR beta diversity per million T cells went down as age went up. This fall followed a roughly linear course with age. It was held that the diversity estimates obtained from one million T cells were underestimates.

Notes on this clonotype: The antigen is undetermined.

Extracted total RNA amounted to at least 5.5 micrograms for each sample. CDR3 size: 13 residues. The germline gives CDR1 KGHDR, CDR2 SFDVKD. Trimming cost V 4 bases and J 10 bases, with 13 bases left between them. Alongside a J-beta primer mix, a sample-barcoded 5' primer served in a second PCR lasting about 7 to 11 cycles. Every cDNA was tagged by a template-switch adaptor with 12 random nucleotides. Each CDR3 protein is one row after TCRdb ran MiXCR on the 5' RACE reads. This table holds roughly 410,000 distinct CDR3 sequences, roughly half found once. The V gene is TRBV24-1, the J gene TRBJ2-1, with a possible D match to TRBD1 (5 bases). Sequencing was done on a sample of blood. The receptor comes from a man aged 55-75 years in good health. DNA of the CDR3: TGTGCCACCAGTGACCAGAGAAGGGGAGAGCAGTTCTTC. Protein sequence: CATSDQRRGEQFF.